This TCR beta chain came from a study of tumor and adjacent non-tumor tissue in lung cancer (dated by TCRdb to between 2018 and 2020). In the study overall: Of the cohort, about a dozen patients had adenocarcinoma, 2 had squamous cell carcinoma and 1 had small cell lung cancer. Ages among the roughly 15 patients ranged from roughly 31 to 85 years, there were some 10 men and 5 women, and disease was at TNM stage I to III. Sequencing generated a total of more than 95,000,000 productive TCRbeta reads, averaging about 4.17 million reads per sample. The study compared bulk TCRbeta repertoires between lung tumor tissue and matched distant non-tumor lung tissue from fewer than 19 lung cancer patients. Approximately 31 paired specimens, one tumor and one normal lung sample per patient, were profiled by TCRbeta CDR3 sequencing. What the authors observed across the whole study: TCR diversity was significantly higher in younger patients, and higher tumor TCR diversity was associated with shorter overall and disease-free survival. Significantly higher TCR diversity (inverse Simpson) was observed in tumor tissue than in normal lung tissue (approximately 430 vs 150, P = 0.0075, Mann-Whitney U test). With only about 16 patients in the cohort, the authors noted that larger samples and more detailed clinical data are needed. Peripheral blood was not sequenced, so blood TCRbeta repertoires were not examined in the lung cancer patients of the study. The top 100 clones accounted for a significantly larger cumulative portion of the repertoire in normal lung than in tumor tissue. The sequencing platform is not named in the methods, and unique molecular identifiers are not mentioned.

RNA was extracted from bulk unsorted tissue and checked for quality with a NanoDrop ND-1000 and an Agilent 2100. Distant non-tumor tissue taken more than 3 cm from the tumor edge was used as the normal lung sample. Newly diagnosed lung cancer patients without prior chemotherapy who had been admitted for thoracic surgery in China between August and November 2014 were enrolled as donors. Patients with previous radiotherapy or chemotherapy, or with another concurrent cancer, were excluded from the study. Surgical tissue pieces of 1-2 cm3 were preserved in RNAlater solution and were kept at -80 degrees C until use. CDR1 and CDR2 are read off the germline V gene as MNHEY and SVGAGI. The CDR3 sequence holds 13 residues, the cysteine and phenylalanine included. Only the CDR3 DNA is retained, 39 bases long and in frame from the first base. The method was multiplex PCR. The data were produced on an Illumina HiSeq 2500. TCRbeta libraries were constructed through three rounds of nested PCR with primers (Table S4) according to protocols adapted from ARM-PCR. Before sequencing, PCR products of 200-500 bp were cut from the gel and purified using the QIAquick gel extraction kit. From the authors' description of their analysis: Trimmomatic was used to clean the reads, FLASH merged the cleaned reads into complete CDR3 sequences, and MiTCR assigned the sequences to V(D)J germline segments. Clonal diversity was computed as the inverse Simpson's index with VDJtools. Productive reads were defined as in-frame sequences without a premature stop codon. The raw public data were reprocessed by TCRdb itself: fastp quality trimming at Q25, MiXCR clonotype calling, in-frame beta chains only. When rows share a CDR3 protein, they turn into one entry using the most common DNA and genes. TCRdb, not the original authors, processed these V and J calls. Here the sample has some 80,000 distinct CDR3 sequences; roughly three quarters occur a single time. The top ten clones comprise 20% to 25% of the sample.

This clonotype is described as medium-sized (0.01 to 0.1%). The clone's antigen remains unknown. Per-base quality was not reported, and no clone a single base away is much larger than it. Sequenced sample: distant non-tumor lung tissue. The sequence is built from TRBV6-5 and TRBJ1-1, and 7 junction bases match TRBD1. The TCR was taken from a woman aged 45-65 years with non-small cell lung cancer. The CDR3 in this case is CVTKDRLGLEAFF. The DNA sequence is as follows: TGTGTCACCAAGGACAGGTTGGGCCTTGAAGCTTTCTTT.